The T cell receptor (beta chain) under discussion was sequenced for a study of CD8 T cells in Susac syndrome. Germline-derived CDR1 and CDR2 are SGHRS and YFSETQ. The CDR3 runs to 13 residues. The V and J ends lost 6 bases and 5 bases, in that order; junction bases with no gene match: 6. CD8+ and CD4+ blood T cells underwent TCR beta sequencing. TEMRA cells were enriched by FACS, and CD4+ and CD8+ T cells were negatively isolated. An amount of RNA that ranged from roughly 0.45 to 1 ug was reverse transcribed with random hexamers. TCR beta CDR3 was amplified by immunoSEQ multiplex PCR. This amplification extended across 54 Vbeta and 13 Jbeta segments. MiXCR, applied by TCRdb to the immunoSEQ multiplex PCR reads, yields one record per CDR3 protein. The sample carries fewer than 150,000 distinct CDR3 sequences, nearly 95% recorded once.

Specimen: CD4+ T cells from PBMCs. The V and J genes are TRBV5-1 and TRBJ2-5, with TRBD2 matching over 8 bases. The receptor was isolated from a human donor in good health. Here the CDR3 reads CASTAGGGETQYF. The CDR3 nucleotides are TGCGCCAGCACGGCGGGAGGCGGGGAGACCCAGTACTTC.